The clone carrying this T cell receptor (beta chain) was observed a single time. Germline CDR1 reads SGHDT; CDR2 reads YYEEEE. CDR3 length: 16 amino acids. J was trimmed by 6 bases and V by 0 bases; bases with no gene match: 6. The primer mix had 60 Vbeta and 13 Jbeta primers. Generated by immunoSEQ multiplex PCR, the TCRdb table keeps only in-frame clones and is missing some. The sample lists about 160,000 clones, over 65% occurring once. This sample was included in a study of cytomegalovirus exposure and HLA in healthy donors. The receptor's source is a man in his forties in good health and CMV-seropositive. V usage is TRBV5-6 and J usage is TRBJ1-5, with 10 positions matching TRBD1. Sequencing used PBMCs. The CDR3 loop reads CASSLGDRGWSQPQHF. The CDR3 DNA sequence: TGTGCCAGCAGCTTGGGGGACAGGGGTTGGAGTCAGCCCCAGCATTTT.